A selection of T cell receptor beta chains follows, all from one sample in a study of OX40 agonist ivuxolimab in advanced cancers. The protocol was immunoSEQ multiplex PCR, while the TCRdb copy is restricted to in-frame clones and leaves out a portion. The repertoire holds 80,000 to 100,000 clones, about 92% seen once, with around 0.51% in the top ten. The material was CD4+ or CD8+ T cells sorted from blood, obtained in a trial of the OX40 agonist ivuxolimab. The receptors were gathered from an adult with an advanced solid tumor such as melanoma, head and neck, liver or kidney cancer. Both conserved end residues are part of each CDR3. D genes are given only for firm matches. Clone size, where shown, is once, few, many, or a class for clones that have expanded.

D gene	CDR3 length	V gene	J gene	clone size	CDR3 protein	CDR3 DNA
TRBD1	17	TRBV30	TRBJ1-1	few	CAWRALQGALMNTEAFF	TGTGCCTGGAGGGCCCTACAGGGGGCTCTAATGAACACTGAAGCTTTCTTT
.	13	TRBV30	TRBJ1-3	.	CAWIESSGNTIYF	TGTGCCTGGATAGAGAGCTCTGGAAACACCATATATTTT
TRBD2	13	TRBV5-1	TRBJ2-7	.	CASSLVTSGEQYF	TGCGCCAGCAGCTTGGTCACTAGCGGGGAGCAGTACTTC
TRBD1	14	TRBV25-1	TRBJ1-6	.	CASSSGTGRSPLHF	TGTGCCAGCAGTTCCGGGACAGGGAGGTCACCCCTCCACTTT
.	15	TRBV7-8	TRBJ2-3	.	CASSFLPSFTDTQYF	TGTGCCAGCAGCTTTCTCCCCAGTTTCACAGATACGCAGTATTTT
.	12	TRBV30	TRBJ1-1	.	CAWWNGGTEAFF	TGTGCCTGGTGGAATGGGGGGACTGAAGCTTTCTTT
.	13	TRBV30	TRBJ1-2	.	CAWTLAGGYGYTF	TGTGCCTGGACCTTAGCCGGGGGCTATGGCTACACCTTC
.	15	TRBV18	TRBJ2-5	.	CASSPEFGSQETQYF	TGTGCCAGCTCACCAGAGTTCGGGAGTCAAGAGACCCAGTACTTC
.	14	TRBV6-5	TRBJ2-2	.	CASRRDTSTGELFF	TGTGCCAGCAGGCGGGACACTAGCACCGGGGAGCTGTTTTTT
TRBD2	15	TRBV19	TRBJ2-1	.	CASTTGTSGGNEQFF	TGTGCCAGTACCACCGGGACTAGCGGGGGGAATGAGCAGTTCTTC
.	15	TRBV6-5	TRBJ2-5	once	CASSYSGALGETQYF	TGTGCCAGCAGTTACTCGGGGGCCCTGGGGGAGACCCAGTACTTC
.	16	TRBV18	TRBJ2-5	.	CASSPSPLHHDETQYF	TGTGCCAGCTCACCATCCCCGCTGCACCATGACGAGACCCAGTACTTC
.	14	TRBV5-1	TRBJ2-4	.	CASSDAGTKNIQYF	TGCGCCAGCAGTGACGCGGGAACCAAAAACATTCAGTACTTC
TRBD1	14	TRBV5-8	TRBJ2-1	.	CASSNGQAYNEQFF	TGTGCCAGCAGCAACGGACAGGCCTACAATGAGCAGTTCTTC
.	15	TRBV19	TRBJ1-5	.	CASSIPLVSNQPQHF	TGTGCCAGTAGTATCCCTCTCGTTAGCAATCAGCCCCAGCATTTT
.	14	TRBV18	TRBJ2-3	.	CASYYGGGTDTQYF	TGTGCCAGCTATTACGGGGGAGGCACAGATACGCAGTATTTT
.	15	TRBV25-1	TRBJ2-4	.	CASSTPGPKADIQYF	TGTGCCAGCTCAACTCCGGGTCCAAAGGCAGACATTCAGTACTTC
.	13	TRBV12-5	TRBJ1-2	.	CASGLVDNYGYTF	TGTGCTAGTGGTTTGGTAGATAACTATGGCTACACCTTC
.	12	TRBV6-4	TRBJ1-2	.	CASRAYRVGYTF	TGTGCCAGCAGGGCGTACAGGGTTGGCTACACCTTC
.	17	TRBV27	TRBJ2-5	.	CASSLDVGRRVEETQYF	TGTGCCAGCAGTTTAGACGTCGGGAGACGAGTAGAGGAGACCCAGTACTTC
.	14	TRBV6-5	TRBJ2-1	.	CASTPGWSSNEQFF	TGTGCCAGCACCCCCGGGTGGTCTTCCAATGAGCAGTTCTTC
TRBD2	15	TRBV5-1	TRBJ2-5	.	CASSFPSGAEETQYF	TGCGCCAGCAGCTTCCCTAGCGGGGCTGAAGAGACCCAGTACTTC
.	14	TRBV7-3	TRBJ2-3	.	CASSPDPSTDTQYF	TGTGCCAGCAGCCCCGACCCTAGCACAGATACGCAGTATTTT
.	15	TRBV5-1	TRBJ1-4	.	CASSLEGATNEKLFF	TGCGCCAGCAGCTTGGAGGGAGCAACTAATGAAAAACTGTTTTTT
.	14	TRBV10-2	TRBJ1-5	.	CASSGGEGNQPQHF	TGCGCCAGCAGTGGGGGGGAGGGCAATCAGCCCCAGCATTTT
.	13	TRBV2	TRBJ1-1	.	CASSGQLPTEAFF	TGTGCCAGCAGTGGACAGCTACCCACTGAAGCTTTCTTT
TRBD2	17	TRBV5-1	TRBJ2-7	.	CASSFSPSGSQTYEQYF	TGCGCCAGCAGCTTTTCCCCCAGCGGGAGTCAAACCTACGAGCAGTACTTC
.	15	TRBV2	TRBJ1-6	once	CASSEGGLDNSPLHF	TGTGCCAGCAGTGAAGGGGGTTTAGATAATTCACCCCTCCACTTT
TRBD1	15	TRBV6-6	TRBJ1-2	once	CASRQAGGANYGYTF	TGTGCCAGCAGACAGGCAGGGGGCGCGAACTATGGCTACACCTTC
.	13	TRBV5-4	TRBJ2-7	.	CASSRSGLYEQYF	TGTGCCAGCAGCCGTTCGGGGCTCTACGAGCAGTACTTC
TRBD2	16	TRBV11-3	TRBJ2-7	.	CASSSGTSGGPYEQYF	TGTGCCAGCAGCTCCGGGACTAGCGGGGGTCCCTACGAGCAGTACTTC
TRBD2	16	TRBV5-1	TRBJ2-1	.	CASSSTTSGSYNEQFF	TGCGCCAGCAGCTCCACAACTAGCGGGTCTTACAATGAGCAGTTCTTC
TRBD2	14	TRBV11-3	TRBJ2-3	.	CASSLSSGGNTQYF	TGTGCCAGCAGCTTATCTAGCGGGGGAAATACGCAGTATTTT
.	14	TRBV19	TRBJ2-1	.	CASSFGGTGNEQFF	TGTGCCAGTAGTTTCGGGGGTACTGGCAATGAGCAGTTCTTC
.	14	TRBV18	TRBJ1-6	.	CASSPQKTNSPLHF	TGTGCCAGCTCACCACAGAAGACAAATTCACCCCTCCACTTT
.	13	TRBV6-1	TRBJ1-1	once	CASSETQNTEAFF	TGTGCCAGCAGCGAGACACAAAACACTGAAGCTTTCTTT
TRBD1	16	TRBV15	TRBJ2-7	.	CATSRGSAGGDWEQYF	TGTGCCACCAGCAGAGGTTCGGCAGGGGGCGATTGGGAGCAGTACTTC
.	13	TRBV5-4	TRBJ2-7	.	CASSLREDYEQYF	TGTGCCAGCAGCCTTCGGGAAGACTACGAGCAGTACTTC
TRBD2	17	TRBV5-1	TRBJ2-3	.	CASSLARLAEITDTQYF	TGCGCCAGCAGCTTGGCCCGACTAGCGGAAATCACAGATACGCAGTATTTT
.	10	TRBV20-1	TRBJ2-3	.	CSAMVDTQYF	TGCAGTGCTATGGTAGATACGCAGTATTTT
.	16	TRBV18	TRBJ2-2	.	CASSPPGARNTGELFF	TGTGCCAGCTCACCACCGGGAGCCAGGAACACCGGGGAGCTGTTTTTT
.	13	TRBV7-6	TRBJ2-1	.	CASSLGVGTEQFF	TGTGCCAGCAGCTTAGGTGTGGGTACTGAGCAGTTCTTC
TRBD1	15	TRBV11-2	TRBJ1-4	.	CASSTPRTGKEKLFF	TGTGCCAGCAGCACTCCCCGGACAGGGAAAGAAAAACTGTTTTTT
.	15	TRBV6-5	TRBJ2-7	.	CASSYWASNSYEQYF	TGTGCCAGCAGTTACTGGGCTAGCAACTCCTACGAGCAGTACTTC
TRBD1	15	TRBV10-1	TRBJ2-3	once	CASSQDRGSTDTQYF	TGCGCCAGCAGTCAAGACAGGGGTAGCACAGATACGCAGTATTTT
.	14	TRBV11-3	TRBJ1-2	.	CASSLDRGNYGYTF	TGTGCCAGCAGCTTAGACAGGGGCAACTATGGCTACACCTTC
.	14	TRBV28	TRBJ2-1	.	CASSLRPPRDEQFF	TGTGCCAGCAGTTTAAGGCCGCCACGGGATGAGCAGTTCTTC
.	12	TRBV30	TRBJ2-7	.	CAWRYGVYEQYF	TGTGCCTGGAGGTACGGCGTCTACGAGCAGTACTTC
TRBD2	14	TRBV10-3	TRBJ2-1	.	CAISEREGSDEQFF	TGTGCCATCAGTGAGCGGGAGGGGAGCGATGAGCAGTTCTTC
TRBD2	19	TRBV5-4	TRBJ2-1	.	CATERDDPFASGADNEQFF	TGTGCCACCGAGCGGGATGACCCGTTCGCTAGCGGGGCCGACAATGAGCAGTTCTTC
.	15	TRBV7-9	TRBJ2-1	.	CASSSRDTPYNEQFF	TGTGCCAGCAGCTCGCGGGATACCCCATACAATGAGCAGTTCTTC
.	15	TRBV4-1	TRBJ2-2	.	CASRATSPGTGELFF	TGCGCCAGCAGGGCAACCTCTCCGGGCACCGGGGAGCTGTTTTTT
TRBD1	14	TRBV5-1	TRBJ1-5	.	CASSRDRGEEPQHF	TGCGCCAGCAGTCGAGACAGGGGTGAGGAGCCCCAGCATTTT
TRBD1	15	TRBV11-3	TRBJ2-3	.	CASSPGQPSTDTQYF	TGTGCCAGCAGCCCGGGACAGCCTAGCACAGATACGCAGTATTTT
.	12	TRBV19	TRBJ1-4	.	CASRRSNEKLFF	TGTGCCAGTAGGCGGAGTAATGAAAAACTGTTTTTT